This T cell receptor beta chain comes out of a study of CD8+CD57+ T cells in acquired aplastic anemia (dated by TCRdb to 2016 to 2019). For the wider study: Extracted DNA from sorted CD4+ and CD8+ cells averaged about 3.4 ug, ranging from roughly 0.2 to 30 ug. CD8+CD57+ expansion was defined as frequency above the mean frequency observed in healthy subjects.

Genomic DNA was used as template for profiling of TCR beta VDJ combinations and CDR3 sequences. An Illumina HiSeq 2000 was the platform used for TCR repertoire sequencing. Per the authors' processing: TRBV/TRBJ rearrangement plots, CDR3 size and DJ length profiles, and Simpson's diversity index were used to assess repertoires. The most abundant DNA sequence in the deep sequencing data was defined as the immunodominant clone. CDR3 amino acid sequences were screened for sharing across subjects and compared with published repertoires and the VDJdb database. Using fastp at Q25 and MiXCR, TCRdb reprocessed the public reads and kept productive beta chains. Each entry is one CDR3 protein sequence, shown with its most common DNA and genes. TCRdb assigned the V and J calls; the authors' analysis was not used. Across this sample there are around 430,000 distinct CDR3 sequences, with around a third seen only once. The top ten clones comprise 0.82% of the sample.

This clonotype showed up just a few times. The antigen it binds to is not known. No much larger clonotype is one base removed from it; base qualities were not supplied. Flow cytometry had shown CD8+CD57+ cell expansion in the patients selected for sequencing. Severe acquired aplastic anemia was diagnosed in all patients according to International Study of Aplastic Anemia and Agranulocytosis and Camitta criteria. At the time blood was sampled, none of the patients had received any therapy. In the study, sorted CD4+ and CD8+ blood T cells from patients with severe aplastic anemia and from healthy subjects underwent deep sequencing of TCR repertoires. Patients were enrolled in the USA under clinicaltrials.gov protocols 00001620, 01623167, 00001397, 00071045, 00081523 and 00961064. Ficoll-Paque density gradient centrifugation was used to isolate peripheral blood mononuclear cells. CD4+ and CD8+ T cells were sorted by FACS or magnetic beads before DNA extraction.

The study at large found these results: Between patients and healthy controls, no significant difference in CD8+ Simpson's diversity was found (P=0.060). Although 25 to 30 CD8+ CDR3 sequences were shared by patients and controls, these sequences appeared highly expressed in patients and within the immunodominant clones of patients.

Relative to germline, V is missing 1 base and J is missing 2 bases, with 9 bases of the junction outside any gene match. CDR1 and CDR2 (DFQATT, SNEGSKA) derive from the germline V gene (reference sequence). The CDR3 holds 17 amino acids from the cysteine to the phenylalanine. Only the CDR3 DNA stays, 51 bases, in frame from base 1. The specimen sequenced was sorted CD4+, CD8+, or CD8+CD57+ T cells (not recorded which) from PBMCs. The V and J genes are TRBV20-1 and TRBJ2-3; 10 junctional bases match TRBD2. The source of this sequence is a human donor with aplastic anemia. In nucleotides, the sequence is TGCAGTGCTAGAGTCCGTCTAGCGGGGGCGTTCACAGATACGCAGTATTTT. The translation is CSARVRLAGAFTDTQYF.